This entry features one T cell receptor (beta chain) sequence. Since all of the isolated RNA was reverse transcribed, expressed TCRB transcripts were what got sequenced. Some clones are missing from TCRdb's copy, which holds only in-frame ones; the method was immunoSEQ multiplex PCR. The data contain about 620,000 clones, around 15% of them seen just once; the ten biggest clones take up about 0.093%. The sample is drawn from a study of beta chain features in type 1 diabetes. The V gene's germline CDR1 is KGHSH and CDR2 LQKENI. CDR3 length equals 15 residues. V gave up 6 bases and J gave up 6 bases; unmatched junction bases: 7.

What was sequenced was naive CD4+ T cells from blood. This sequence was found in a man aged 18 to 29 in good health. J is TRBJ2-1 and V is TRBV18; 11 bases are a match to TRBD2. The DNA for the CDR3 is TGTGCCAGCTCGATCGGGACTAGCGGTACCAATGAGCAGTTCTTC. Amino acid sequence: CASSIGTSGTNEQFF.